The rows below give T cell receptor beta chains drawn from one sample of a study of blood T cell repertoires in COVID-19. Profiling relied on immunoSEQ multiplex PCR, and the TCRdb table lists in-frame clones only, not all of them. The profile shows fewer than 200,000 clones, around 88% of them singletons. Sequences were obtained from peripheral blood. The receptor source for this set is a woman between 65 and 79 years old who had recovered from COVID-19. The CDR3 runs from the conserved cysteine through the conserved F or W. A D gene is named only where the DNA matches it firmly. Rows give clone size only sometimes, using once, few, many, or a class for an expanded clone.

D | J | V | size | CDR3 | DNA
- | TRBJ2-1 | TRBV14 | - | CASSHPRPEGSYNEQFF | TGTGCCAGCAGCCATCCCCGCCCGGAGGGATCCTACAATGAGCAGTTCTTC
TRBD2 | TRBJ2-5 | TRBV5-4 | - | CASSLAGLAGRETQYF | TGTGCCAGCAGCTTGGCCGGTCTAGCGGGACGGGAGACCCAGTACTTC
TRBD1 | TRBJ1-4 | TRBV27 | - | CASSSPSGQGNEKLFF | TGTGCCAGCAGTTCACCCTCGGGACAGGGTAATGAAAAACTGTTTTTT
TRBD1 | TRBJ1-4 | TRBV7-9 | - | CASSQGDATNEKLFF | TGTGCCAGCAGCCAGGGGGATGCAACTAATGAAAAACTGTTTTTT
- | TRBJ1-1 | TRBV10-3 | - | CAISDRTDSNTEAFF | TGTGCCATCAGTGACCGGACAGACTCAAACACTGAAGCTTTCTTT
TRBD2 | TRBJ2-2 | TRBV9 | few | CASSPGTSTGELFF | TGTGCCAGCAGCCCCGGGACTAGCACCGGGGAGCTGTTTTTT
- | TRBJ1-2 | TRBV11-1 | - | CASSLAGGAGYTF | TGTGCCAGCAGCTTAGCCGGTGGGGCTGGCTACACCTTC
- | TRBJ1-1 | TRBV28 | - | CASSSPRGAKNTEAFF | TGTGCCAGCAGTTCCCCCCGGGGAGCAAAGAACACTGAAGCTTTCTTT
- | TRBJ1-1 | TRBV29-1 | - | CSANPQGRDTEAFF | TGCAGCGCTAACCCACAGGGTAGGGACACTGAAGCTTTCTTT
- | TRBJ1-3 | TRBV6-5 | - | CASSYSGLRSGNTIYF | TGTGCCAGCAGTTACTCGGGACTCCGCTCTGGAAACACCATATATTTT
TRBD1 | TRBJ2-1 | TRBV5-4 | - | CASSSRGRTGAYNEQFF | TGTGCCAGCAGCTCCAGGGGTAGGACAGGGGCCTACAATGAGCAGTTCTTC
- | TRBJ1-1 | TRBV2 | - | CASSEQAPNTEAFF | TGTGCCAGCAGTGAACAAGCCCCGAACACTGAAGCTTTCTTT
TRBD2 | TRBJ2-3 | TRBV7-3 | - | CASSPGGTQYF | TGTGCCAGTAGTCCGGGGGGTACGCAGTATTTT
- | TRBJ1-1 | TRBV18 | - | CASQVDTEAFF | TGTGCCAGCCAGGTGGACACTGAAGCTTTCTTT
TRBD2 | TRBJ2-1 | TRBV7-2 | - | CASTRGLAGGLVQFF | TGTGCCAGCACAAGAGGGTTAGCGGGAGGTCTTGTGCAGTTCTTC
- | TRBJ1-4 | TRBV19 | - | CATRTETNEKLFF | TGTGCCACCAGGACAGAAACTAATGAAAAACTGTTTTTT
- | TRBJ1-1 | TRBV12-3/TRBV12-4 | - | CASRRDTYTEAFF | TGTGCCAGCAGACGGGACACCTACACTGAAGCTTTCTTT
- | TRBJ1-1 | TRBV2 | - | CASSEAARSAFF | TGTGCCAGCAGTGAAGCCGCGCGGAGCGCTTTCTTT
TRBD1 | TRBJ1-4 | TRBV2 | few | CASRAGTVSEKLFF | TGTGCCAGCAGGGCCGGGACAGTGAGTGAAAAACTGTTTTTT
- | TRBJ1-5 | TRBV4-1 | few | CASSQDGGQPQHF | TGCGCCAGCAGCCAAGACGGGGGTCAGCCCCAGCATTTT
TRBD1 | TRBJ1-2 | TRBV6-5 | - | CASRRRQGPNYGYTF | TGTGCCAGCAGACGCCGACAGGGGCCTAACTATGGCTACACCTTC
- | TRBJ2-1 | TRBV6-2/TRBV6-3 | - | CASSGQTGQPKRGQQFF | TGTGCCAGCAGCGGCCAGACGGGACAACCCAAACGGGGCCAGCAGTTCTTC
- | TRBJ1-1 | TRBV2 | - | CASSVGPGRVNTEAFF | TGTGCCAGCAGTGTAGGACCGGGCAGGGTGAACACTGAAGCTTTCTTT
- | TRBJ2-5 | TRBV18 | - | CASSPEGAGETQYF | TGTGCCAGCTCACCGGAGGGGGCCGGAGAGACCCAGTACTTC
- | TRBJ2-7 | TRBV28 | - | CASRDQGQEQYF | TGTGCCAGCAGGGACCAGGGGCAAGAGCAGTACTTC
TRBD1 | TRBJ2-1 | TRBV18 | - | CASSPGDRVHNEQFF | TGTGCCAGCTCACCGGGCGACAGGGTCCACAATGAGCAGTTCTTC
- | TRBJ2-1 | TRBV11-1 | - | CASSPSRGPSYNEQFF | TGTGCCAGCAGCCCCTCCAGGGGACCATCCTACAATGAGCAGTTCTTC
- | TRBJ2-3 | TRBV4-2 | - | CASGGTDTQYF | TGTGCCAGCGGGGGGACAGATACGCAGTATTTT
- | TRBJ2-5 | TRBV5-1 | - | CASSLLGGGGQETQYF | TGCGCCAGCAGCTTGCTTGGGGGAGGGGGCCAAGAGACCCAGTACTTC
- | TRBJ1-2 | TRBV7-6 | - | CASSFGGANYGYTF | TGTGCCAGCAGCTTTGGGGGGGCTAACTATGGCTACACCTTC
TRBD2 | TRBJ2-1 | TRBV11-2 | - | CASSTRTSGPNEQFF | TGTGCCAGCAGCACCCGGACTAGCGGGCCAAATGAGCAGTTCTTC
- | TRBJ1-2 | TRBV20-1 | - | CSASTMLTFPPLYTF | TGCAGTGCTAGTACGATGTTGACTTTCCCACCTCTCTACACCTTC
TRBD1 | TRBJ1-2 | TRBV7-9 | - | CASSFPGTGIYGYTF | TGTGCCAGCAGCTTTCCGGGGACAGGTATCTATGGCTACACCTTC
TRBD2 | TRBJ2-3 | TRBV9 | - | CASSPLGGLAGVDTQYF | TGTGCCAGCAGCCCCCTGGGGGGACTAGCGGGAGTCGATACGCAGTATTTT
- | TRBJ1-3 | TRBV4-1 | - | CASSLGTLSSGNTIYF | TGCGCCAGCAGCCTCGGGACACTCAGCTCTGGAAACACCATATATTTT
TRBD1 | TRBJ1-6 | TRBV7-8 | - | CASSLRTGYNSPLHF | TGTGCCAGCAGCTTAAGGACAGGTTATAATTCACCCCTCCACTTT
TRBD1 | TRBJ1-1 | TRBV5-1 | - | CASSFGTGYTEAFF | TGCGCCAGCAGCTTTGGGACAGGGTACACTGAAGCTTTCTTT
- | TRBJ2-7 | TRBV4-2 | - | CASSQGVGRIAYEQYF | TGTGCCAGCAGCCAAGGGGTGGGGAGGATTGCCTACGAGCAGTACTTC
- | TRBJ1-6 | TRBV7-3 | - | CASSFDGVDSPLHF | TGTGCCAGCAGCTTCGACGGGGTAGATTCACCCCTCCACTTT
TRBD2 | TRBJ2-1 | TRBV7-2 | - | CASSPPLREGEQFF | TGTGCCAGCAGCCCCCCTTTGCGGGAGGGTGAGCAGTTCTTC
- | TRBJ1-3 | TRBV3-1/TRBV3-2 | - | CASSQPSTIYF | TGTGCCAGCAGCCAACCATCCACCATATATTTT
- | TRBJ2-7 | TRBV28 | once | CASSSGTGSGEQYF | TGTGCCAGCAGTTCGGGCACGGGATCGGGGGAGCAGTACTTC
TRBD2 | TRBJ2-7 | TRBV6-5 | once | CASSKGLVLLEQYF | TGTGCCAGCAGCAAGGGACTAGTTCTCCTCGAGCAGTACTTC
- | TRBJ1-5 | TRBV7-2 | - | CASSLWATNNQPQHF | TGTGCCAGCAGCTTGTGGGCCACGAACAATCAGCCCCAGCATTTT
TRBD2 | TRBJ2-7 | TRBV5-4 | - | CASSRDREGEQYF | TGTGCCAGCAGCCGGGACCGGGAGGGCGAGCAGTACTTC
TRBD2 | TRBJ2-3 | TRBV9 | - | CASSVDGRAHTQYF | TGTGCCAGCAGCGTAGACGGGAGGGCCCATACGCAGTATTTT
- | TRBJ1-4 | TRBV6-5 | once | CASGPGGFREKLFF | TGTGCCAGCGGTCCGGGGGGCTTCAGGGAAAAACTGTTTTTT
- | TRBJ2-2 | TRBV11-3 | - | CASSSDTARFGGELFF | TGTGCCAGCAGCTCGGACACGGCACGTTTCGGCGGGGAGCTGTTTTTT